Included here is one T cell receptor beta chain sequence, with context. Antigen: not known. The junction departs from germline at one end; a sequencing error may be responsible. The V gene's germline CDR1 is SEHNR and CDR2 FQNEAQ (reference sequence). The CDR3 contains 13 residues. The use of a sample-barcoded 5' primer and a J-beta primer mix characterized a second PCR of roughly 7 to 11 cycles. Each single sample gave us at least 3 million CDR3-containing paired-end reads. TCRdb re-analysed the 5' RACE reads in MiXCR, keeping a single row per CDR3 protein. In the table there are 1.4 million or so distinct CDR3 sequences, about 42% of which are singletons. This sample was included in a study of blood T cells in healthy people across ages. Background on the study: Per two T cells, about one barcoded beta molecule was captured through template switching.

Overall study results and limits: Per million T cells, the diversity of TCR beta decreased roughly linearly as age advanced.

The sequence came from a woman in her late teens or twenties in good health. The rearrangement uses TRBV7-9 and TRBJ1-5; D call uncertain. The sample comprised blood. CDR3 nucleotide sequence: TGTACCAGCAGCTTGTTGGAGAATCAGCCCCAGCATTTT. Translating gives CTSSLLENQPQHF.